A single sample gave rise to the 19 T cell receptor beta chains below, sequenced in a study of shared clonotypes between healthy human individuals. TCRdb's table, derived via immunoSEQ multiplex PCR, lists solely in-frame clones and lacks some. Found here are around 990,000 clones, approximately 77% of them singletons; the top ten hold 0.85% to 1%. The material sequenced was memory CD4+ T cells from PBMCs. Subset meaning: CD45RA-negative fraction. These receptors were obtained from a man aged 18 to 29 in good health. Some clones in this sample may be carry-over from other donors' samples.

This clone has more than one count but fewer than ten. V usage is TRBV18 and J usage is TRBJ2-5; 9 bases line up with TRBD2. The trim removed 3 bases at V and 5 bases at J, leaving 7 bases unmatched. Germline V gene sequence: CDR1 KGHSH, CDR2 LQKENI. The CDR3 spans 15 residues. Here the CDR3 reads CASSPPYSGGETQYF. The CDR3 DNA reads as TGTGCCAGCTCACCTCCGTACAGCGGGGGGGAGACCCAGTACTTC.

This clone occurred a few times. Additional DNA sequences in this sample encode the identical CDR3. This chain joins TRBV30 and TRBJ1-1; D gene ambiguous. Germline CDR1 GTSNPN, CDR2 SVGIG (reference sequence). Trimming pared 2 bases from V and 2 bases from J, leaving 9 bases between. The CDR3 has 13 residues. Here the CDR3 DNA reads TGTGCCTGGAGTAGATCAGCAAACACTGAAGCTTTCTTT. Translation: CAWSRSANTEAFF.

This clone was detected only once. V and J are TRBV2 and TRBJ1-2; possibly TRBD1 for D (5 bases). This CDR3 has 12 residues. V dropped 6 bases and J dropped 2 bases, with 7 bases sitting between them. CDR1 and CDR2 (germline): SNHLY, FYNNEI. The CDR3 coding sequence is TGTGCCAGCAGGGGACTAAACTATGGCTACACCTTC. Its translation is CASRGLNYGYTF.

CDR3 in amino acids: CASSLELAGDLQETQYF. CDR3 nucleotides: TGTGCCAGCAGCTTGGAACTAGCGGGGGATCTACAAGAGACCCAGTACTTC. The chain carries TRBV5-8 and TRBJ2-5; 11 positions agree with TRBD2. Germline V gives CDR1 SGHTS, CDR2 YDEGEE. V shed 0 bases and J 2 bases; nucleotides not matched to a gene: 6. The CDR3 spans 17 residues. The full variable domain, completed using reference TRBV5-8 and TRBJ2-5, is EAGVTQSPTHLIKTRGQQATLRCSPISGHTSVYWYQQALGLGLQFLLWYDEGEERNRGNFPPRFSGRQFPNYSSELNVNALELEDSALYLCASSLELAGDLQETQYFGPGTRLLVL.

J is TRBJ1-1 and V is TRBV28; tentative D call: TRBD1 (6 bases). Deletions cut 5 bases from V and 5 bases from J, with 18 bases between. There are 15 residues in the CDR3. CDR1 is MDHEN, CDR2 SYDVKM, per germline. This CDR3 reads CASSPHRESGTEAFF. The CDR3 DNA follows: TGTGCCAGCAGTCCTCACAGGGAAAGTGGGACTGAAGCTTTCTTT.

The count of this clone is one. The gene calls are TRBV2 and TRBJ2-1, with D perhaps assigned TRBD1 or TRBD2 (5 bases each). Germline V gives CDR1 SNHLY, CDR2 FYNNEI. The CDR3 has 12 amino acids. V was trimmed by 6 bases and J by 3 bases, leaving 6 bases between them. CDR3 coding DNA: TGTGCCAGCAGGGGGGACTACAATGAGCAGTTCTTC. Encoded protein: CASRGDYNEQFF.

This chain joins TRBV7-2 and TRBJ2-7, with 10 bases fitting TRBD2. Germline CDR1 is SGHTA and CDR2 is FQGNSA. Unmatched junction bases numbered 4, after V lost 1 base and J lost 1 base. This CDR3 is built from 16 residues. The CDR3 reads CASSLDSSGRSYEQYF. DNA for the CDR3: TGTGCCAGCAGCTTAGATTCTAGCGGGAGATCCTACGAGCAGTACTTC. Using reference TRBV7-2 and TRBJ2-7 for the parts outside the CDR3, the full variable domain is GAGVSQSPSNKVTEKGKDVELRCDPISGHTALYWYRQSLGQGLEFLIYFQGNSAPDKSGLPSDRFSAERTGGSVSTLTIQRTQQEDSAVYLCASSLDSSGRSYEQYFGPGTRLTVT.

This chain connects TRBV28 to TRBJ2-6; weak D call: TRBD1 (6 bases). The CDR3 has 15 amino acids. Germline assignment: CDR1 MDHEN and CDR2 SYDVKM. Trimming took 6 bases from V and 2 from J, leaving 11 bases between them. This chain's CDR3 is CASSLTGPGANVLTF. The CDR3 DNA follows: TGTGCCAGCAGCCTCACAGGGCCTGGGGCCAACGTCCTGACTTTC. The variable domain in full, completed from reference TRBV28 and TRBJ2-6, reads DVKVTQSSRYLVKRTGEKVFLECVQDMDHENMFWYRQDPGLGLRLIYFSYDVKMKEKGDIPEGYSVSREKKERFSLILESASTNQTSMYLCASSLTGPGANVLTFGAGSRLTVL.

CDR3 protein: CATFPGQTYEQYF. Here the CDR3 DNA reads TGTGCCACATTTCCCGGACAGACCTACGAGCAGTACTTC. The chain combines TRBV6-6 with TRBJ2-7, with D maybe TRBD1 (6 bases). Germline CDR1 reads MNHNY; CDR2 reads SVGAGI (reference sequence). V was pared by 10 bases and J by 2 bases, with 15 bases between. This CDR3 has 13 amino acids.

The chain is built from TRBV10-2 and TRBJ2-5; D is undetermined. Per the germline V gene, CDR1 is WSHSY and CDR2 is SAAADI. V was trimmed by 6 bases and J by 0 bases, leaving 11 bases between them. This CDR3 is 14 amino acids long. The CDR3 region is CASRMVGYQETQYF. The CDR3 DNA reads as TGCGCCAGCAGGATGGTAGGGTACCAAGAGACCCAGTACTTC.

This chain's CDR3 is CASSPGREYGYTF. The CDR3 DNA sequence: TGTGCCAGCTCACCTGGCAGGGAGTATGGCTACACCTTC. The chain carries TRBV18 and TRBJ1-2; D is possibly TRBD1 (5 bases). Per germline, CDR1 KGHSH and CDR2 LQKENI. V lost 3 bases and J lost 5, with 10 bases in between. CDR3 length equals 13 residues.

The chain is built from TRBV2 and TRBJ1-2, with TRBD1 matching over 8 bases. The junction had 7 bases not matched to a gene; V was cut back by 4 bases and J by 6 bases. The CDR3 runs to 14 residues. Per the germline V gene, CDR1 is SNHLY and CDR2 is FYNNEI. CDR3 sequence reads: CASSGRDRLHGYTF. CDR3 DNA: TGTGCCAGCAGTGGCCGGGACAGGCTTCATGGCTACACCTTC.

The chain is built from TRBV5-6 and TRBJ2-3; D might be TRBD2 (5 bases). V dropped 4 bases and J dropped 5 bases, with 17 bases sitting between them. Germline V gene data show CDR1 as SGHDT and CDR2 as YYEEEE. The CDR3 is made up of 15 amino acids. The CDR3 protein is CASSLNLGEGDTQYF. CDR3 bases: TGTGCCAGCAGCCTGAACCTAGGCGAGGGAGATACGCAGTATTTT.

This chain uses TRBV5-1 with TRBJ2-1; no clear D. The germline V gene encodes CDR1 SGHRS and CDR2 YFSETQ. The CDR3 has 13 residues. V was pared by 2 bases and J by 5 bases, with 8 bases between. The CDR3 nucleotides read TGCGCCAGCAGCTTAAAGCTTGACAATGAGCAGTTCTTC. It specifies CASSLKLDNEQFF.

This chain's CDR3 is CASSLAGTLYEQYF. The CDR3 region has the DNA TGTGCCAGCAGCTTAGCAGGGACCCTATACGAGCAGTACTTC. The chain has TRBV7-2 and TRBJ2-7; D possibly uses TRBD1 or TRBD2 (5 bases each). Trimming took 0 bases from V and 4 from J, leaving 10 bases between them. This CDR3 contains 14 residues. Germline V gives CDR1 SGHTA, CDR2 FQGNSA.

J is TRBJ2-1 and V is TRBV2; 10 positions agree with TRBD2. Per germline, CDR1 SNHLY and CDR2 FYNNEI. This CDR3 is built from 15 residues. Trimming at V came to 6 bases and at J to 9 bases, leaving 11 bases not matched to a gene. The CDR3 loop is CASRARTSGIVEQFF. Here the CDR3 DNA reads TGTGCCAGCAGAGCAAGAACTAGCGGGATAGTTGAGCAGTTCTTC. Full variable domain (rest looked up from reference TRBV2 and TRBJ2-1): EPEVTQTPSHQVTQMGQEVILRCVPISNHLYFYWYRQILGQKVEFLVSFYNNEISEKSEIFDDQFSVERPDGSNFTLKIRSTKLEDSAMYFCASRARTSGIVEQFFGPGTRLTVL.

This clone was seen more than once but under ten times. The sample carries other DNA sequences with the same CDR3. The gene calls are TRBV7-9 and TRBJ1-5, with D perhaps TRBD1 (6 bases). CDR1 is SEHNR, CDR2 FQNEAQ, per germline (reference sequence). The CDR3 runs to 14 residues. Between the trimmed V and J ends, which lost 5 bases and 7 bases, there was a span of 15 bases. The CDR3 region is CASSPGGGNQPQHF. For the CDR3, the DNA is TGTGCCAGCAGCCCCGGAGGGGGGAACCAGCCCCAGCATTTT.

This clone turned up a few times. This chain uses TRBV6-5 with TRBJ1-1; D is unresolved. The CDR3 spans 12 residues. V dropped 4 bases and J dropped 12 bases, with 15 bases sitting between them. Germline V gene sequence: CDR1 MNHEY, CDR2 SVGAGI. The CDR3 region has the DNA TGTGCCAGCAGTTCGGGAGGGTTGGTAACTTTCTTT. Translation gives CASSSGGLVTFF.

This clone was observed once. The chain joins TRBV29-1 to TRBJ2-5; tentative D call: TRBD2 (5 bases). The CDR3 sequence is 12 residues long. V lost 6 bases to trimming and J lost 3 bases, with 11 bases between them. From germline, CDR1 is SQVTM and CDR2 ANQGSEA. The CDR3 DNA sequence: TGCAGCGTCCTGAGGGTGGAAGAGACCCAGTACTTC. It encodes CSVLRVEETQYF.